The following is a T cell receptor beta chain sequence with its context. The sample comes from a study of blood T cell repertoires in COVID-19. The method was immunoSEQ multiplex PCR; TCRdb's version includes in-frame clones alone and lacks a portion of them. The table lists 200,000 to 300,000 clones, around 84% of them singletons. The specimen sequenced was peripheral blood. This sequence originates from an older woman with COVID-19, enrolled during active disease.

The CDR3 region has the DNA TGTGCCAGCAGCCCTAGATCTCTGACCCGAACAATCAGCGGCTACACCTTC. Protein product: CASSPRSLTRTISGYTF. The rearrangement uses TRBV11-2 and TRBJ1-2; unclear D gene. The V end was cut by 5 bases, the J end by 8 bases, with 27 bases between. The CDR3 length is 17 residues. Looked up from germline, CDR1 is SGHAT and CDR2 is FQNNGV.